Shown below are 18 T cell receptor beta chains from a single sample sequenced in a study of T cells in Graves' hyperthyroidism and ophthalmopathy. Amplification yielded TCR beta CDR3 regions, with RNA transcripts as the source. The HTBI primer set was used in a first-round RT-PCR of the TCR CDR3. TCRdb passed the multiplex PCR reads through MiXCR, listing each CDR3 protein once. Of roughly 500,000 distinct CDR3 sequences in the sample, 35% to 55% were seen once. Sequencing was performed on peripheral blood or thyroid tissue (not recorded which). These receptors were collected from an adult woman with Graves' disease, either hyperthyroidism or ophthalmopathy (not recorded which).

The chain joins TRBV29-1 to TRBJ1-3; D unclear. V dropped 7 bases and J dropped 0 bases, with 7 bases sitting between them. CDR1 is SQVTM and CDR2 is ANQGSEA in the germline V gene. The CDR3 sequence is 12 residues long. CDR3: CSAQSSGNTIYF. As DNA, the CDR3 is TGCAGCGCCCAGAGCTCTGGAAACACCATATATTTT.

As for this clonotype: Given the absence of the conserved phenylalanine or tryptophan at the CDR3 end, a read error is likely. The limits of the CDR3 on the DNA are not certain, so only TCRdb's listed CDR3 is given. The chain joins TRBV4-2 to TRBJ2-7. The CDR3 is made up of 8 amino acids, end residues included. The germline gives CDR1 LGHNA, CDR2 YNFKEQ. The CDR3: CASSQEVQ.

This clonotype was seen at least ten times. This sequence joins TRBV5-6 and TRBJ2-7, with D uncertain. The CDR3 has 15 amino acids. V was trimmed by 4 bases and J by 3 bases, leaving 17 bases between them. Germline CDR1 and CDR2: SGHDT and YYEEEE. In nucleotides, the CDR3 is TGTGCCAGCAGCGTACTGTCACCGAGTATCTACGAGCAGTACTTC. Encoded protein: CASSVLSPSIYEQYF.

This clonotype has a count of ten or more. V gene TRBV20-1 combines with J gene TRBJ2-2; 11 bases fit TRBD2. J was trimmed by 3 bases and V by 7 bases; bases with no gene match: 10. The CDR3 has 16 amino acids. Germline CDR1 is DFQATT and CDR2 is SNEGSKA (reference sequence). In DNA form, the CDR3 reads TGCAGTGGCATGGGACTAGCGGAGAGGTACACCGGGGAGCTGTTTTTT. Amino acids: CSGMGLAERYTGELFF.

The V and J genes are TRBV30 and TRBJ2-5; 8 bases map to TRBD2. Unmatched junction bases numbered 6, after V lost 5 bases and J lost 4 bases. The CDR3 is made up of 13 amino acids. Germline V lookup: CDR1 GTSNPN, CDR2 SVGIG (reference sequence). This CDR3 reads CAWCGGRGETQYF. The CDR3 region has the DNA TGTGCCTGGTGCGGGGGGCGCGGAGAGACCCAGTACTTC.

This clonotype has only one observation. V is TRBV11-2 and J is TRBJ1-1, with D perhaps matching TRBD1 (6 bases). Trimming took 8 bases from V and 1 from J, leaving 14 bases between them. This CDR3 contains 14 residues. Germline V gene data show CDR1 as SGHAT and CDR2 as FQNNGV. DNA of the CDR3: TGTGCCAGCTTCCAGGGGCGGGGGAACACTGAAGCTTTCTTT. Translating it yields CASFQGRGNTEAFF. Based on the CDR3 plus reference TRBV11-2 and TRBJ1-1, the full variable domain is EAGVAQSPRYKIIEKRQSVAFWCNPISGHATLYWYQQILGQGPKLLIQFQNNGVVDDSQLPKDRFSAERLKGVDSTLKIQPAKLEDSAVYLCASFQGRGNTEAFFGQGTRLTVV.

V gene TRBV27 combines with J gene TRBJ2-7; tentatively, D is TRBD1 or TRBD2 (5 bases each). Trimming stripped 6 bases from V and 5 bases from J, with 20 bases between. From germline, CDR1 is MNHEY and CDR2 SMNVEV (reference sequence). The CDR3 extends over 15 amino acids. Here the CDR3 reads CASSDLQGPTDEQYF. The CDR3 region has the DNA TGTGCCAGCAGCGACCTGCAGGGACCGACCGACGAGCAGTACTTC.

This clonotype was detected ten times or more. Here the CDR3 DNA reads TGTGCCAGCAGTGACAGGACAGGGGGAGAGACCCAGTACTTC. It yields the protein CASSDRTGGETQYF. This sequence joins TRBV2 and TRBJ2-5, with 10 bases aligning to TRBD1. V was clipped by 3 bases and J by 4 bases; unmatched bases: 2. Germline assignment: CDR1 SNHLY and CDR2 FYNNEI. There are 14 residues in the CDR3.

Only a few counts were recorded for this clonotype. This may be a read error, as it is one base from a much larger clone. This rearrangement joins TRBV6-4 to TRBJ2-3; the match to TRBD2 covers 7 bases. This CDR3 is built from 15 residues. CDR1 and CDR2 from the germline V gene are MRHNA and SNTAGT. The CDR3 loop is CAGSVAAGATDTQYF. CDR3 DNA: TGTGCCGGCAGTGTCGCGGCGGGAGCGACAGATACGCAGTATTTT.

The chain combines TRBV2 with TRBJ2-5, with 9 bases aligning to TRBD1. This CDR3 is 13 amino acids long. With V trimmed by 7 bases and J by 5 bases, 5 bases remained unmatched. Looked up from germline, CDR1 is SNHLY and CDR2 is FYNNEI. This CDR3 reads CASTGQGLETQYF. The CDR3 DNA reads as TGTGCCAGCACGGGACAGGGTTTGGAGACCCAGTACTTC.

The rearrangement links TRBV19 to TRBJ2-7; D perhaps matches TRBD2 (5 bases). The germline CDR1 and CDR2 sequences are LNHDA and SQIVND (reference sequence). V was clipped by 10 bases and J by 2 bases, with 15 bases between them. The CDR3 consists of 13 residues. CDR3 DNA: TGTGCCACCCGAGCGGAGCTTGCCTACGAGCAGTACTTC. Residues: CATRAELAYEQYF.

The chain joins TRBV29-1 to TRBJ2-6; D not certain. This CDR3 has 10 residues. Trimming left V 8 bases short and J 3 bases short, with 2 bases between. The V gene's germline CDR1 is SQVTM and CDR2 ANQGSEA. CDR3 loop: CSIGANVLTF. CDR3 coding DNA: TGCAGCATTGGGGCCAACGTCCTGACTTTC.

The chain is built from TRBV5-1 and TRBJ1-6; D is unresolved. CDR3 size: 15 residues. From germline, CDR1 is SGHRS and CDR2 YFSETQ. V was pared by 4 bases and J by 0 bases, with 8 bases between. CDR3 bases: TGCGCCAGCAGCGTTACTAGCTCCTATAATTCACCCCTCCACTTT. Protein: CASSVTSSYNSPLHF.

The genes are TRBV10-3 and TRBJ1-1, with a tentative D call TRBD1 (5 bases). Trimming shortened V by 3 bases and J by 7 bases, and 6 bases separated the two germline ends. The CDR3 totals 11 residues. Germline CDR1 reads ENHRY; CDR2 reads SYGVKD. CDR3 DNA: TGTGCCATCAGTGACGGGGGTGAAGCTTTCTTT. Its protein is CAISDGGEAFF.

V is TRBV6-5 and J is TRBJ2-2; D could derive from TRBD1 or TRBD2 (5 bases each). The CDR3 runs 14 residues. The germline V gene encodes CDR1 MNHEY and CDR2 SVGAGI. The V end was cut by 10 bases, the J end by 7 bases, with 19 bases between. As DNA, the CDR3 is TGTGCCACCAGAGGGACCCCTTATTTCGGGGAGCTGTTTTTT. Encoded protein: CATRGTPYFGELFF.

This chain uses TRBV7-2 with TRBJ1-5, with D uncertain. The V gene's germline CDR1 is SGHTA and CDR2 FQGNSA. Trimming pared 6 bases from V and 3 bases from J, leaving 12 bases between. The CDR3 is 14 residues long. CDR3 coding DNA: TGTGCCAGCAGTGGTCCCACGCCCAATCAGCCCCAGCATTTT. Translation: CASSGPTPNQPQHF.

The CDR3 is CATSDLDYGYTF. The CDR3 DNA sequence: TGTGCCACCAGTGATTTGGACTATGGCTACACCTTC. This chain joins TRBV24-1 and TRBJ1-2; no definite D call. CDR3 length equals 12 residues. Per germline, CDR1 KGHDR and CDR2 SFDVKD. Between the trimmed V and J ends, which lost 0 bases and 3 bases, there was a span of 1 base.

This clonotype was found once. In DNA form, the CDR3 reads TGTGCCAGCAGCCAATGGGGACGAGATACGCAGTATTTT. It encodes CASSQWGRDTQYF. The chain employs TRBV14 and TRBJ2-3, with D perhaps given as TRBD1 or TRBD2 (5 bases each). V was trimmed by 2 bases and J by 5 bases, leaving 8 bases between them. Germline V gene data show CDR1 as SGHDN and CDR2 as FVKESK. The CDR3 sequence is 13 residues long. Together with reference TRBV14 and TRBJ2-3, the CDR3 gives the full variable domain: EAGVTQFPSHSVIEKGQTVTLRCDPISGHDNLYWYRRVMGKEIKFLLHFVKESKQDESGMPNNRFLAERTGGTYSTLKVQPAELEDSGVYFCASSQWGRDTQYFGPGTRLTVL.